This note documents a single T cell receptor (beta chain) sequence. Its target is not known. This entry is derived from a study of early T cells in non-severe SARS-CoV-2 infection. General study results and limits: There was a bias toward anti-spike CD8 responses in VDJdb matching, which missed private and CD4 specificities.

TCRdb analysed the 5' RACE reads with MiXCR anew, one entry per CDR3 protein. This table has around 53,000 distinct CDR3 sequences, 12% appearing once. The material sequenced was whole blood. The clonotype originates from an adult who was a healthcare worker with PCR-confirmed SARS-CoV-2 infection or an uninfected control (not recorded which).

The CDR3 sequence is CASSGTGLGYEQYF. The CDR3 bases are TGTGCCAGCAGCGGAACGGGACTAGGCTACGAGCAGTACTTC. The rearrangement joins TRBV9 to TRBJ2-7, with TRBD2 identical over 8 bases. The CDR3 has 14 residues. CDR1 and CDR2 from the germline V gene are SGDLS and YYNGEE. V dropped 3 bases and J dropped 3; count of bases not matched to a gene: 5.